This T cell receptor (beta chain) stems from a study of T cells after somatic rescue of genetic block. Sequencing was performed with immunoSEQ multiplex PCR; in TCRdb, only in-frame clones are kept and a portion is missing. The repertoire holds 85,000 to 100,000 clones, with approximately 90% as singletons. The CDR3 has 15 amino acids. The germline gives CDR1 SNHLY, CDR2 FYNNEI. Deletions cut 3 bases from V and 4 bases from J, with 13 bases between. The sample holds a few counts of this clone. The chain links TRBV2 to TRBJ1-5; D unresolved. This sequence originates from a woman aged 18-29 years. Input material: peripheral blood mononuclear cells (PBMCs). CDR3 DNA sequence: TGTGCCAGCAGTGACTCGGTGGATTTGAATCAGCCCCAGCATTTT. It encodes CASSDSVDLNQPQHF.